Described below is a single T cell receptor (beta chain) sequence and its context. The data were taken from a study of blood T cell repertoires in COVID-19. The study recruited people aged roughly 18 to 100 years across about 25 US areas. This CDR3 spans 13 amino acids. V trimming: 5 bases; J trimming: 4 bases; junction bases outside the gene matches: 1. Per the original data handling: Researchers report that nucleated cell counts were estimated from reference gene primer amplification. The protocol was immunoSEQ multiplex PCR, while the TCRdb copy is restricted to in-frame clones and leaves out a portion. V and J calls and clone size are those listed in that table; D and trimming were worked out from the DNA. The sample contains some 200,000 clones, 80% of which appear only once.

Sequenced material: PBMCs or T cells enriched from blood (not recorded which). This chain uses TRBV12-3 or TRBV12-4 with TRBJ1-2, with TRBD1 matching over 10 bases. The sequence was collected from a woman aged 40-49 years with acute COVID-19. As DNA, the CDR3 is TGTGCCAGCAGTCGGACAGGGGGCTATGGCTACACCTTC. Protein product: CASSRTGGYGYTF.